The 8 T cell receptor beta chains given below trace back to one sample, sequenced in a study of T-cell memory formation after mild COVID-19. TCRdb itself ran the 5' RACE reads through MiXCR, one entry per CDR3 protein. The repertoire has roughly 400,000 distinct CDR3 sequences, 20% to 30% of them found once; the top ten carry around 9.5%. The sample taken for sequencing was PBMCs or a T cell subset sorted from them (not recorded which). The receptor set was obtained from an adult woman who had mild COVID-19 (a few samples of this study predate the infection). Cell type and time point are not known.

The rearrangement links TRBV20-1 to TRBJ1-3; D ambiguous. The CDR3 sequence is 15 residues long. Germline assignment: CDR1 DFQATT and CDR2 SNEGSKA (reference sequence). Trimming took 6 bases from V and 0 from J, leaving 15 bases between them. DNA for the CDR3: TGCAGTGCAAACCCCGGGCCTAGCTCTGGAAACACCATATATTTT. Translation: CSANPGPSSGNTIYF.

This clonotype has a handful of counts. The chain employs TRBV18 and TRBJ2-1, with unresolved D. Per germline, CDR1 KGHSH and CDR2 LQKENI. Trimming removed 0 bases at V and 4 bases at J, with 7 bases between. This CDR3 contains 14 residues. The CDR3 DNA reads as TGTGCCAGCTCACCACCGGTCTTATACAATGAGCAGTTCTTC. It specifies CASSPPVLYNEQFF.

This chain connects TRBV6-4 to TRBJ2-1; D might be TRBD1 (5 bases). Germline V lookup: CDR1 MRHNA, CDR2 SNTAGT. The V end lost 2 bases, the J end lost 9 bases, and 11 bases lay between the germline ends. The CDR3 spans 13 residues. CDR3 in DNA: TGTGCCAGCAGTGACAGGTGGGGCGCTGAGCAGTTCTTC. Translating gives CASSDRWGAEQFF.

This clonotype was seen a handful of times. Here the CDR3 DNA reads TGTGCCAGCAGCCCCGCCCGGGCCACTGAAGCTTTCTTT. Translating it yields CASSPARATEAFF. The chain couples TRBV6-2 or TRBV6-3 to TRBJ1-1; no clear D. V was clipped by 6 bases and J by 4 bases, with 12 bases between them. The CDR3 loop spans 13 amino acids. Germline CDR1 MNHEY, CDR2 SVGEGT.

This clonotype came up a few times. V is TRBV6-6 and J is TRBJ1-2; perhaps TRBD1 as D (5 bases). V lost 6 bases and J 4 bases, leaving 18 bases between the germline ends. Germline-derived CDR1 and CDR2 are MNHNY and SVGAGI (reference sequence). The CDR3 covers 15 residues. The CDR3 DNA reads TGTGCCAGCAGCCCCCGGGACCCACGGAGCTATGGCTACACCTTC. The encoded protein is CASSPRDPRSYGYTF.

This clonotype was detected a few times. The V call is TRBV20-1, the J call TRBJ2-3, with 10 bases lining up with TRBD2. The CDR3 is 17 residues long. Trimming took 0 bases from V and 5 from J; bases not matched to a gene: 11. Germline CDR1 is DFQATT and CDR2 is SNEGSKA (reference sequence). The CDR3, as DNA: TGCAGTGCTAGAGAGAGGGGACTAGCGTCGTTAGGAGATACGCAGTATTTT. Translation: CSARERGLASLGDTQYF.

The table lists this clonotype with a few counts. The chain joins TRBV29-1 to TRBJ2-3; D may be TRBD1 (5 bases). The V gene's germline CDR1 is SQVTM and CDR2 ANQGSEA. There are 13 residues in the CDR3. V was cut by 7 bases and J by 6 bases, with 17 bases left in between. The CDR3 DNA reads TGCAGCGATAACAGGTTTCAAGGGGATACGCAGTATTTT. Translation gives CSDNRFQGDTQYF.

V is TRBV7-8 and J is TRBJ1-4; tentatively, D is TRBD1 (6 bases). CDR1 is SGHVS, CDR2 FQNEAQ, per germline. V was trimmed by 5 bases and J by 8 bases, leaving 15 bases between them. The CDR3 sequence is 14 residues long. CDR3 residues: CASSPRGGLEKLFF. DNA of the CDR3: TGTGCCAGCAGCCCTCGCGGGGGGCTCGAAAAACTGTTTTTT.